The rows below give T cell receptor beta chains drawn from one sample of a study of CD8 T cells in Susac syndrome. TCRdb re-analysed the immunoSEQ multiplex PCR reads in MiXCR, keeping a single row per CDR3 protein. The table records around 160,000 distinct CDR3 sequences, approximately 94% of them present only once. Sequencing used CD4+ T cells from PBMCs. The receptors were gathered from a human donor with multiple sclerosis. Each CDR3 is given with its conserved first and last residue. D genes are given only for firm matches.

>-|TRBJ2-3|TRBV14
TGTGCCAGCAGCCATATCCAGGCCTCCGCAGATACGCAGTATTTT
CASSHIQASADTQYF
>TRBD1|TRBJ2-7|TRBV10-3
TGTGCCATTCGGACAGGGAGCTCCTACGAGCAGTACTTC
CAIRTGSSYEQYF
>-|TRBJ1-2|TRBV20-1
TGCAGTGCCTATAGCGGGTTGGATGGCTACACCTTC
CSAYSGLDGYTF
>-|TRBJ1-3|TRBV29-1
TGCAGCGTTGAAGTGACAGGAAACACCATATATTTT
CSVEVTGNTIYF
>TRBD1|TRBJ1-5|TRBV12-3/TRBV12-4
TGTGCCAGCAGGGGACAGAACAATCAGCCCCAGCATTTT
CASRGQNNQPQHF
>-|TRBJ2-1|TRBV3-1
TGTGCCAGCAGCCATCTGTCCAGCGACAATGAGCAGTTCTTC
CASSHLSSDNEQFF
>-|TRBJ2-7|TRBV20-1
TGCAGTGCTAGTTCGGACAGATCCTACGAGCAGTACTTC
CSASSDRSYEQYF
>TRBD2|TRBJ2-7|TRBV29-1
TGCAGCGTTGGGCCACTAGCGGGAGGCTACGAGCAGTACTTC
CSVGPLAGGYEQYF
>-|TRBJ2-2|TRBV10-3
TGTGCCATCAGCTCCGGACCCGGGGAGCTGTTTTTT
CAISSGPGELFF
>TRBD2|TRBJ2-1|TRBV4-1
TGCGCCAGCAGCCAAGACCGGGGGGGGCAGTTCTTC
CASSQDRGGQFF
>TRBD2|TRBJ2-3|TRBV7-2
TGTGCCAGCAGCTTACTAGCGGGTTTTCAGTATTTT
CASSLLAGFQYF
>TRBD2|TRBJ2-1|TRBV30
TGTGCCTGGAAGAGGCGGGGAGGGTTCGGGCAGTTCTTC
CAWKRRGGFGQFF
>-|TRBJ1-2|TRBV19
TGTGCCAGTAGCACCCGGGGGTCCAATAACTATGGCTACACCTTC
CASSTRGSNNYGYTF
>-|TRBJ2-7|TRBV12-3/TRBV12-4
TGTGCCAGCAGTTACCGGGGGGAGCAGTACTTC
CASSYRGEQYF
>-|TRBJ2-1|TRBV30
TGTGCCTGGAGTGTGGGTAGCGCCCATGAGCAGTTCTTC
CAWSVGSAHEQFF
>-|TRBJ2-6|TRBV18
TGTGCCAGCTCACCACGTTCTAGCGCCAGCTCTGGGGCCAACGTCCTGACTTTC
CASSPRSSASSGANVLTF
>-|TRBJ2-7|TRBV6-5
TGTGCCAGCAGTGACGGGGGCTACGAGCAGTACTTC
CASSDGGYEQYF
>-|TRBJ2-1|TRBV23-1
TGCGCCAGCTCGTCACCTTGGGAATCCAATGAGCAGTTCTTC
CASSSPWESNEQFF
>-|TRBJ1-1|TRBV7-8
TGTGCCAGCAGCCCTCTTTGGACTTTGGCGACTGAAGCTTTCTTT
CASSPLWTLATEAFF
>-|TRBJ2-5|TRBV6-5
TGTGCCAGCAGCGGGGGACAGACCGGGACCCAGTACTTC
CASSGGQTGTQYF
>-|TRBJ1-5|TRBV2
TGTGCCAGCAGTTGGACTGGGTCTAATCAGCCCCAGCATTTT
CASSWTGSNQPQHF
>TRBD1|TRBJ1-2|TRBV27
TGTGCCAGCAAAACAGGGGAGGCTAACTATGGCTACACCTTC
CASKTGEANYGYTF
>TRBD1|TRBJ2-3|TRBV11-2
TGTGCCAGCAGCTCACACGGGACAGGGGGCGCGTATACGCAGTATTTT
CASSSHGTGGAYTQYF
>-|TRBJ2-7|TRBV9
TGTGCCAGCAGCGTAGAGGGCGGCCCGGGCCGCGAGCAGTACTTC
CASSVEGGPGREQYF
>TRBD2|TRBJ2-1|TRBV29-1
TGCAGCACTTGGACTAGCGTCTACAATGAGCAGTTCTTC
CSTWTSVYNEQFF
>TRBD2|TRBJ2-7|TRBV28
TGTGCCAGCAGCCGTGGACTAGCGGGAGGGCCTGGCGAGCAGTACTTC
CASSRGLAGGPGEQYF
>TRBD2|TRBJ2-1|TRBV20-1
TGCAGTGCTCCCTCTAGCGGGAGCTCCTACAATGAGCAGTTCTTC
CSAPSSGSSYNEQFF